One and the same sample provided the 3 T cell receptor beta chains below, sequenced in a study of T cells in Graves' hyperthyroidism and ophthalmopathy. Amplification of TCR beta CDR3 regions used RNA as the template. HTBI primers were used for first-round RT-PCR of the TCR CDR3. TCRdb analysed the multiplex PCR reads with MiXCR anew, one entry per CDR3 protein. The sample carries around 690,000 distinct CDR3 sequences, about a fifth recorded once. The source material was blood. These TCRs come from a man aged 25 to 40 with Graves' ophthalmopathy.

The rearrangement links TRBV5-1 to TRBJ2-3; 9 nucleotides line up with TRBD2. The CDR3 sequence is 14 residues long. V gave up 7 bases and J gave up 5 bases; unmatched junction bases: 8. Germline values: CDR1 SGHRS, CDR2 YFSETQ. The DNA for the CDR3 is TGCGCCAGCGGCTGGAGACTAGCGGAAGATACGCAGTATTTT. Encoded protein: CASGWRLAEDTQYF.

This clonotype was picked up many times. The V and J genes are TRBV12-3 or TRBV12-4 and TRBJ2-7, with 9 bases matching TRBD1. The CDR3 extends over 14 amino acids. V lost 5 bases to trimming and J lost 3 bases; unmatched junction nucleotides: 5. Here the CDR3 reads CASSGTGTRYEQYF. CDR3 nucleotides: TGTGCCAGCAGTGGGACAGGGACTCGCTACGAGCAGTACTTC.

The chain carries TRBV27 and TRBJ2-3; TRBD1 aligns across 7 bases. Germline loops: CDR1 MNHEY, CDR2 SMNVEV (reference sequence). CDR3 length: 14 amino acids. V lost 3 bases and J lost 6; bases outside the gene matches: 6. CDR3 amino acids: CASSFGQAADTQYF. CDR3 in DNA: TGTGCCAGCAGTTTTGGACAGGCAGCCGATACGCAGTATTTT.